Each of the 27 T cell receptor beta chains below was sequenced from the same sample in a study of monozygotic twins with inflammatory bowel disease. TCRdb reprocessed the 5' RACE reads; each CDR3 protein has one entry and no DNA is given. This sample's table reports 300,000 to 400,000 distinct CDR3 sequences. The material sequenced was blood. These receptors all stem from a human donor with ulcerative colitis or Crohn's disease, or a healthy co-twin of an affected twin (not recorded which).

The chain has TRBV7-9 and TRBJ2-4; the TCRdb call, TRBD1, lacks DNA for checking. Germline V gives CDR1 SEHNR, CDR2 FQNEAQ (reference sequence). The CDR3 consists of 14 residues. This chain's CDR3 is CASSLRGTGNIQYF.

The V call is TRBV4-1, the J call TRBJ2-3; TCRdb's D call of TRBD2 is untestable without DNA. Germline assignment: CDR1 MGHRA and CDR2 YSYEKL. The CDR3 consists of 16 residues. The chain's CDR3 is CASSHIAGGYTDTQYF.

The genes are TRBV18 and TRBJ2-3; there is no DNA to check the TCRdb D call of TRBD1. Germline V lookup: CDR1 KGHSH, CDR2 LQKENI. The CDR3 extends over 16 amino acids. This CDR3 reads CASSPDRGRSTDTQYF.

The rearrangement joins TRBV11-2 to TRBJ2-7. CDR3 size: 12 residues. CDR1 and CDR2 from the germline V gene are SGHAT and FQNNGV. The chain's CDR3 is CASSLVANEQYF. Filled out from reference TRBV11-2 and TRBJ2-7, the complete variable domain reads EAGVAQSPRYKIIEKRQSVAFWCNPISGHATLYWYQQILGQGPKLLIQFQNNGVVDDSQLPKDRFSAERLKGVDSTLKIQPAKLEDSAVYLCASSLVANEQYFGPGTRLTVT.

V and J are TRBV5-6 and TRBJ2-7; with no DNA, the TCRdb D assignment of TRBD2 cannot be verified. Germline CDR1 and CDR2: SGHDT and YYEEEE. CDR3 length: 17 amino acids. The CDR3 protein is CASSFPTSGGASYEQYF.

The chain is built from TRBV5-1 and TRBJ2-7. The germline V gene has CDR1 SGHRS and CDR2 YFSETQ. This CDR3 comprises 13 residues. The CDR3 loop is CASSGEIPYEQYF.

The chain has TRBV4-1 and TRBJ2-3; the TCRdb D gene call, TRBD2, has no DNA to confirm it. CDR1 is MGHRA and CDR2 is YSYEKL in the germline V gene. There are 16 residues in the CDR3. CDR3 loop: CASSQGTSGGADTQYF.

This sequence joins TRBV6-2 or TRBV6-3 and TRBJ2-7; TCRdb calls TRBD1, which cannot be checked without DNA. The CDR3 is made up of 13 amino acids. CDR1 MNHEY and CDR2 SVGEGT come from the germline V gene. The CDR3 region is CASSGTPPYEQYF.

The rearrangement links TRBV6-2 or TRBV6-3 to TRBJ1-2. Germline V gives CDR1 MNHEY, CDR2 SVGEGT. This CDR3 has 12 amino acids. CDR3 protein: CASSIPYYGYTF.

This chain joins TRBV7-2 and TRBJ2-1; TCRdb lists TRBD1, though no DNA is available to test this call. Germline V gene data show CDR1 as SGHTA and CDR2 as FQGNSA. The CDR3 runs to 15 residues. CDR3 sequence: CASSLPGQSSGEQFF.

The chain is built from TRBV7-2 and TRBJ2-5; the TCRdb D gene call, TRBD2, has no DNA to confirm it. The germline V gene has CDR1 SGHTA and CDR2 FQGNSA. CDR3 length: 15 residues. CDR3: CASSLTSRAGETQYF.

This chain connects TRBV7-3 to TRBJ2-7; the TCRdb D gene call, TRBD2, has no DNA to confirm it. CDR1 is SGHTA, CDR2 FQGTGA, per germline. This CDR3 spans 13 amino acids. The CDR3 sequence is CASSFGAQHEQYF.

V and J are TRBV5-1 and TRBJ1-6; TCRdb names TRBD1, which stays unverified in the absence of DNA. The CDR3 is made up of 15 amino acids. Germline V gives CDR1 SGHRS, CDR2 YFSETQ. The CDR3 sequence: CASSLGPGIESPLHF.

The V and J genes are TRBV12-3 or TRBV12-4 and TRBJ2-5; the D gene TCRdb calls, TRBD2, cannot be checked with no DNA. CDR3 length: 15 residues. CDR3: CASSERGGGQETQYF.

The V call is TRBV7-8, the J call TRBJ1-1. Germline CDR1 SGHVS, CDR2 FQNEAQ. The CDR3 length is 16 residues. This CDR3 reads CASSLDQGPMNTEAFF.

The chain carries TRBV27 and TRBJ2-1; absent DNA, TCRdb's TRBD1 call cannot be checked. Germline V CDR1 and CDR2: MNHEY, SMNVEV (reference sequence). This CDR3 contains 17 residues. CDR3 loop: CASSLSPGQGLVNEQFF.

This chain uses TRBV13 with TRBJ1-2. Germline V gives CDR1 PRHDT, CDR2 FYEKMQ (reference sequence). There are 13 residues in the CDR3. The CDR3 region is CASSLVGMYGYTF. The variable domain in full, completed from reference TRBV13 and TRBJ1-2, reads AAGVIQSPRHLIKEKRETATLKCYPIPRHDTVYWYQQGPGQDPQFLISFYEKMQSDKGSIPDRFSAQQFSDYHSELNMSSLELGDSALYFCASSLVGMYGYTFGSGTRLTVV.

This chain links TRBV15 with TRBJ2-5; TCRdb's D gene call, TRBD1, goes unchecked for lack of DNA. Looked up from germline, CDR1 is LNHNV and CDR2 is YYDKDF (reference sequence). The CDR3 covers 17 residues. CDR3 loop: CATSRDFRGQGRETQYF.

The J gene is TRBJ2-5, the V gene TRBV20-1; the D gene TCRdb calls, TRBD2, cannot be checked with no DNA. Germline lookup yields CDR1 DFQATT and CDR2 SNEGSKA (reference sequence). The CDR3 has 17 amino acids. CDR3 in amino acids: CSARDVGLAGSWETQYF.

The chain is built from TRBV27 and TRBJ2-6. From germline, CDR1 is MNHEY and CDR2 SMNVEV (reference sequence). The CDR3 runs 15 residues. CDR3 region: CASSLSRSGANVLTF.

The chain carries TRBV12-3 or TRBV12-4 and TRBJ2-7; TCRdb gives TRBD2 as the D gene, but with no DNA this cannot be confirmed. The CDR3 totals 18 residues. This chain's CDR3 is CASSLRRTSGLALYEQYF.

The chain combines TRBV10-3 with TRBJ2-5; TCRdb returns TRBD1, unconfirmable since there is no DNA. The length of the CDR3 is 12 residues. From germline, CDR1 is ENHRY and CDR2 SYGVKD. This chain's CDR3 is CAISGTGETQYF.

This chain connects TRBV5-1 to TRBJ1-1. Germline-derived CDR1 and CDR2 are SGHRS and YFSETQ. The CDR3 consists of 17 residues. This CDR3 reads CASSSTRIRTEVTEAFF.

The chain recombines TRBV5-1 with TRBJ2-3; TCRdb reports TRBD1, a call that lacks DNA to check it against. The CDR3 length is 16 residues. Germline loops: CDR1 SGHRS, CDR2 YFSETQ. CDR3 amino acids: CASRAWGDRVNVTQYF.

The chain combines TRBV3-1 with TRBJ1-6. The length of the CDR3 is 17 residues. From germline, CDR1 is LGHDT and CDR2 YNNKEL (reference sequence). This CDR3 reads CASSQDSWGAGNSPLHF.

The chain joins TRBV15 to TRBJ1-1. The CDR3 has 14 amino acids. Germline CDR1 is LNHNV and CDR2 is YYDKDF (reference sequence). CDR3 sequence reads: CATSSNGWDTEAFF.

CDR3 sequence: CASSLVATNTGELFF. This sequence joins TRBV7-2 and TRBJ2-2. CDR1 and CDR2 (germline): SGHTA, FQGNSA. This CDR3 has 15 residues. Filled out from reference TRBV7-2 and TRBJ2-2, the complete variable domain reads GAGVSQSPSNKVTEKGKDVELRCDPISGHTALYWYRQSLGQGLEFLIYFQGNSAPDKSGLPSDRFSAERTGGSVSTLTIQRTQQEDSAVYLCASSLVATNTGELFFGEGSRLTVL.